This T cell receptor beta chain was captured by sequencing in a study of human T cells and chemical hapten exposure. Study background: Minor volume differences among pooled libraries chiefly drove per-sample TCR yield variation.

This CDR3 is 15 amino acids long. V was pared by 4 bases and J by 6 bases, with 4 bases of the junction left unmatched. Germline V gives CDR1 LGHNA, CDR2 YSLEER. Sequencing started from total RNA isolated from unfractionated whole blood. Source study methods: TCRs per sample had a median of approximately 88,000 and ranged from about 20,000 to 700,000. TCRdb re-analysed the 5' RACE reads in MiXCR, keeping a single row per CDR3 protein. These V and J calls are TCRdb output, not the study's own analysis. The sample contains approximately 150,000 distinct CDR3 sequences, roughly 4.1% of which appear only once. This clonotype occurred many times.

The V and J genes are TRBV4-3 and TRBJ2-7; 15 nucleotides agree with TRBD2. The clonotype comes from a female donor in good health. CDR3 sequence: CASSRSGLAGGEQYF. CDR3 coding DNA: TGCGCCAGCAGCCGCTCGGGACTAGCGGGGGGCGAGCAGTACTTC.